Below are 26 T cell receptor beta chains sequenced from a single sample in a study of blood T cell repertoires in COVID-19. Some clones are missing from TCRdb's copy, which holds only in-frame ones; the method was immunoSEQ multiplex PCR. The data show roughly 180,000 clones, 79% seen once. Sample: peripheral blood. Receptors originate from a woman in her sixties with COVID-19, enrolled during active disease.

The chain uses TRBV5-1 and TRBJ2-5, with TRBD2 matching 9 bases. This CDR3 spans 16 amino acids. The J segment lost 5 bases and the V segment lost 1 base, leaving 9 bases of the junction unmatched. Germline V CDR1 and CDR2: SGHRS, YFSETQ. The CDR3 sequence is CASSLLGGGASETQYF. In nucleotides, the CDR3 is TGCGCCAGCAGCTTGCTGGGCGGGGGGGCATCGGAGACCCAGTACTTC. Looking up the rest from reference TRBV5-1 and TRBJ2-5 gives the full variable domain: KAGVTQTPRYLIKTRGQQVTLSCSPISGHRSVSWYQQTPGQGLQFLFEYFSETQRNKGNFPGRFSGRQFSNSRSEMNVSTLELGDSALYLCASSLLGGGASETQYFGPGTRLLVL.

This clone was observed a single time. The V and J genes are TRBV7-9 and TRBJ1-2; TRBD1 might be the D (5 bases). The V gene lost 1 base and the J gene lost 6 bases, with 15 bases spanning the gap. Germline V lookup: CDR1 SEHNR, CDR2 FQNEAQ (reference sequence). The CDR3 consists of 15 residues. CDR3 nucleotides: TGTGCCAGCAGCTTAGAGTCAAGGGGAGGTGATGGCTACACCTTC. This sequence encodes CASSLESRGGDGYTF. Filled out from reference TRBV7-9 and TRBJ1-2, the complete variable domain reads DTGVSQNPRHKITKRGQNVTFRCDPISEHNRLYWYRQTLGQGPEFLTYFQNEAQLEKSRLLSDRFSAERPKGSFSTLEIQRTEQGDSAMYLCASSLESRGGDGYTFGSGTRLTVV.

This sequence joins TRBV5-4 and TRBJ1-1; D uncertain. The germline CDR1 and CDR2 sequences are SGHNT and YYREEE (reference sequence). Trimming pared 0 bases from V and 1 base from J, leaving 10 bases between. This CDR3 has 15 amino acids. The CDR3: CASSLVAGGNTEAFF. The CDR3 DNA reads as TGTGCCAGCAGCTTGGTGGCGGGAGGGAACACTGAAGCTTTCTTT.

The J gene is TRBJ2-3, the V gene TRBV5-1; TRBD1 matches 7 bases. J gave up 6 bases and V 4 bases, and 11 bases lay outside the gene matches. The length of the CDR3 is 15 residues. Per the germline V gene, CDR1 is SGHRS and CDR2 is YFSETQ. Here the CDR3 reads CASSLQTGRWDTQYF. CDR3 in DNA: TGCGCCAGCAGCCTCCAGACAGGGCGGTGGGATACGCAGTATTTT.

The rearrangement links TRBV6-6 to TRBJ2-1; perhaps TRBD1 as D (5 bases). Trimming removed 7 bases from V and 8 bases from J, with 18 bases in between. Germline V gene data show CDR1 as MNHNY and CDR2 as SVGAGI (reference sequence). CDR3 length: 14 residues. As DNA, the CDR3 is TGTGCCAGCACTAAGGGGTCCCAAAGAGATGAGCAGTTCTTC. The encoded protein is CASTKGSQRDEQFF.

This chain links TRBV7-5 with TRBJ2-6; the D segment call TRBD2 is taken from the table without a DNA check. TRBV7-5 is described as a pseudogene. The CDR3 length is 20 residues. CDR3 bases: TGTGCCAGAAGCTCGCATTCACTAGCGGGAGTACCCCCTGGGGCCAACGTCCTGACTTTC. It codes for CARSSHSLAGVPPGANVLTF.

The CDR3 DNA reads TGTGCCATCAGAGGGGACATGTCGTACACTGAAGCTTTCTTT. It specifies CAIRGDMSYTEAFF. The chain couples TRBV10-3 to TRBJ1-1, with TRBD1 as a possible D gene (6 bases). Trimming stripped 6 bases from V and 3 bases from J, with 14 bases between. CDR1 and CDR2 from the germline V gene are ENHRY and SYGVKD. The CDR3 is 14 amino acids.

The rearrangement links TRBV6-2 or TRBV6-3 to TRBJ2-7; 9 nucleotides agree with TRBD2. Germline V gene sequence: CDR1 MNHEY, CDR2 SVGEGT. CDR3 length: 16 residues. V trimming: 2 bases; J trimming: 5 bases; junction bases outside the gene matches: 10. CDR3 protein: CASSYLGSGSRDEQYF. The CDR3 DNA follows: TGTGCCAGCAGTTACCTCGGTAGCGGGAGTAGGGACGAGCAGTACTTC.

The chain links TRBV28 to TRBJ2-5, with no clear D. Germline V gene sequence: CDR1 MDHEN, CDR2 SYDVKM. The CDR3 length is 14 residues. V was cut by 6 bases and J by 4 bases, with 15 bases left in between. CDR3 in DNA: TGTGCCAGCAGGAGGTTGAGTGGTGCAGAGACCCAGTACTTC. This sequence encodes CASRRLSGAETQYF. Looking up the rest from reference TRBV28 and TRBJ2-5 gives the full variable domain: DVKVTQSSRYLVKRTGEKVFLECVQDMDHENMFWYRQDPGLGLRLIYFSYDVKMKEKGDIPEGYSVSREKKERFSLILESASTNQTSMYLCASRRLSGAETQYFGPGTRLLVL.

The V and J genes are TRBV2 and TRBJ1-2; TRBD1 agrees at 7 bases. The germline gives CDR1 SNHLY, CDR2 FYNNEI. The CDR3 spans 13 residues. V lost 6 bases, J lost 2 bases, and 3 bases stayed unmatched. CDR3 loop: CASRGQENYGYTF. CDR3 in DNA: TGTGCCAGCAGAGGACAGGAGAACTATGGCTACACCTTC.

The chain carries TRBV3-1 (or the pseudogene TRBV3-2) and TRBJ2-6; 8 bases match TRBD1. Germline-derived CDR1 and CDR2 are LGHDT and YNNKEL (reference sequence). The V and J ends lost 3 bases and 2 bases, in that order; junction bases with no gene match: 18. The CDR3 length is 21 residues. DNA for the CDR3: TGTGCCAGCAGCCAGTACACTGTCGGGGCAGGGGGCCCGCCTGGGGCCAACGTCCTGACTTTC. Protein product: CASSQYTVGAGGPPGANVLTF.

The genes are TRBV3-1 (or the pseudogene TRBV3-2) and TRBJ1-2; D unresolved. The CDR3 runs to 14 residues. The germline V gene has CDR1 LGHDT and CDR2 YNNKEL (reference sequence). The V gene lost 3 bases and the J gene lost 2 bases, with 10 bases spanning the gap. The CDR3 sequence: CASSHWAENYGYTF. DNA of the CDR3: TGTGCCAGCAGCCATTGGGCAGAGAACTATGGCTACACCTTC.

V and J are TRBV9 and TRBJ2-5; maybe TRBD1 (5 bases). The CDR3 spans 15 residues. V was trimmed by 0 bases and J by 5 bases, leaving 14 bases between them. The germline CDR1 and CDR2 sequences are SGDLS and YYNGEE. This CDR3 reads CASSVAGIGAETQYF. DNA for the CDR3: TGTGCCAGCAGCGTAGCAGGGATAGGTGCGGAGACCCAGTACTTC.

The V gene is TRBV19, the J gene TRBJ1-5, with 11 bases lining up with TRBD1. Germline values: CDR1 LNHDA, CDR2 SQIVND (reference sequence). With V trimmed by 4 bases and J by 2 bases, 10 bases remained unmatched. The CDR3 has 18 residues. The chain's CDR3 is CASSKGTGGSRGNQPQHF. In nucleotides, the CDR3 is TGTGCCAGTAGTAAGGGGACAGGGGGAAGTCGGGGCAATCAGCCCCAGCATTTT.

The rearrangement links TRBV5-1 to TRBJ1-2, with 8 bases aligning to TRBD1. Trimming at V came to 4 bases and at J to 9 bases, leaving 8 bases not matched to a gene. Germline CDR1 is SGHRS and CDR2 is YFSETQ. The CDR3 sequence is 13 residues long. The CDR3 DNA sequence: TGCGCCAGCAGCCCGACAGGGGAGTACAGCTACACCTTC. This gives the protein CASSPTGEYSYTF.

CDR3 loop: CASSPRAGSNQPQHF. Here the CDR3 DNA reads TGTGCCAGCAGTCCTCGTGCGGGTAGCAATCAGCCCCAGCATTTT. The V and J genes are TRBV6-4 and TRBJ1-5; D ambiguous. V lost 5 bases, J lost 0 bases, and 11 bases lay in between. CDR1 is MRHNA, CDR2 SNTAGT, per germline. CDR3 length: 15 residues.

The rearrangement uses TRBV19 and TRBJ1-5; D unresolved. CDR3 length: 12 residues. Germline V gives CDR1 LNHDA, CDR2 SQIVND (reference sequence). With 3 bases removed from V and 7 bases from J, the gap between germline ends came to 7 bases. CDR3 DNA sequence: TGTGCCAGTAGTATTCTTCCCCAGCCCCAGCATTTT. This translates into CASSILPQPQHF.

V usage is TRBV5-1 and J usage is TRBJ1-3; TRBD1 matches at 7 bases. The CDR3 is made up of 14 amino acids. Losses at the gene ends were 5 bases for V and 6 bases for J; bases not matched to a gene: 8. In germline, CDR1 is SGHRS, CDR2 YFSETQ. CDR3 nucleotide sequence: TGCGCCAGCAGACTCGGACAGGAACTAAACACCATATATTTT. It translates to CASRLGQELNTIYF.

This clone came up once. The genes are TRBV7-8 and TRBJ2-1, with 8 bases lining up with TRBD2. The germline V gene encodes CDR1 SGHVS and CDR2 FQNEAQ. The CDR3 has 18 amino acids. Trimming cost V 7 bases and J 2 bases; bases outside gene matches: 16. The CDR3 coding sequence is TGTGCCAGCACCGGGGGGCAGCGGGAGAGGCCGACCTACAATGAGCAGTTCTTC. Its translation is CASTGGQRERPTYNEQFF.

The genes are TRBV5-6 and TRBJ2-5; D uncertain. The CDR3 runs 13 residues. V was clipped by 1 base and J by 10 bases, with 14 bases between them. Germline CDR1 is SGHDT and CDR2 is YYEEEE. CDR3: CASSLPPSVFQYF. CDR3 DNA: TGTGCCAGCAGCTTGCCCCCCTCGGTGTTCCAGTACTTC. The full variable domain, its missing parts supplied by reference TRBV5-6 and TRBJ2-5, is DAGVTQSPTHLIKTRGQQVTLRCSPKSGHDTVSWYQQALGQGPQFIFQYYEEEERQRGNFPDRFSGHQFPNYSSELNVNALLLGDSALYLCASSLPPSVFQYFGPGTRLLVL.

This clone was picked up a small number of times. The chain is built from TRBV2 and TRBJ1-1, with TRBD1 matching 8 bases. Losses at the gene ends were 6 bases for V and 3 bases for J; bases not matched to a gene: 18. The germline V gene encodes CDR1 SNHLY and CDR2 FYNNEI. This CDR3 has 18 amino acids. CDR3: CASSETRLSTGDYTEAFF. The DNA of the CDR3 is TGTGCCAGCAGCGAAACTCGCTTATCGACAGGGGACTACACTGAAGCTTTCTTT.

The V call is TRBV11-2, the J call TRBJ1-2; no definite D call. This CDR3 has 13 amino acids. The germline V gene has CDR1 SGHAT and CDR2 FQNNGV. V dropped 9 bases and J dropped 8 bases, with 19 bases sitting between them. The CDR3 spells CASQSERVGGYTF. The CDR3 coding sequence is TGTGCCAGTCAGAGTGAGAGGGTCGGCGGCTACACCTTC.

This chain uses TRBV11-3 with TRBJ2-5; 8 bases match TRBD2. With V trimmed by 1 base and J by 5 bases, 6 bases remained unmatched. CDR1 SGHNT and CDR2 YENEEA come from the germline V gene. The length of the CDR3 is 15 residues. The CDR3 sequence: CASSLGLATLETQYF. The DNA of the CDR3 is TGTGCCAGCAGCTTAGGACTAGCGACCTTGGAGACCCAGTACTTC.

V usage is TRBV7-9 and J usage is TRBJ1-1; maybe TRBD1 (6 bases). There are 13 residues in the CDR3. Germline CDR1 is SEHNR and CDR2 is FQNEAQ (reference sequence). V lost 8 bases and J lost 1, with 11 bases in between. This CDR3 reads CASATRGNTEAFF. In DNA form, the CDR3 reads TGTGCCAGCGCAACCAGGGGGAACACTGAAGCTTTCTTT.

CDR3 nucleotides: TGTGCCAGCTCACCAAATCACGTGAGCGGACCGGGGACCCAGTACTTC. This codes for CASSPNHVSGPGTQYF. The chain employs TRBV18 and TRBJ2-5; TRBD2 is a possible D gene (5 bases). Between the trimmed V and J ends, which lost 2 bases and 7 bases, there was a span of 20 bases. Germline CDR1 is KGHSH and CDR2 is LQKENI. The CDR3 loop spans 16 amino acids.

The gene calls are TRBV5-5 and TRBJ1-1; possibly TRBD1 for D (6 bases). Germline V lookup: CDR1 SGHKS, CDR2 YYEKEE (reference sequence). CDR3 size: 15 residues. The V gene lost 4 bases and the J gene lost 1 base, with 14 bases spanning the gap. CDR3 nucleotide sequence: TGTGCCAGCAGCCCTATCGGACAGAAGAACACTGAAGCTTTCTTT. As protein: CASSPIGQKNTEAFF.